The 21 T cell receptor beta chains below come from one sample, sequenced in a study of CD8 T cells in ankylosing spondylitis. TCRdb reprocessed the 5' RACE reads with MiXCR, giving one entry per CDR3 protein. The sample has about 230,000 distinct CDR3 sequences, 8.2% seen once. Sequencing was performed on blood, either unsorted or a sorted T cell fraction (not recorded which). Source of these receptors: a female donor with ankylosing spondylitis or in good health (not recorded which).

As to this clonotype: This may stem from a read error, because a much larger clone lies one nucleotide away. V usage is TRBV7-2 and J usage is TRBJ2-5; tentative D call: TRBD1 (5 bases). V lost 5 bases to trimming and J lost 9 bases, with 10 bases between them. Germline assignment: CDR1 SGHTA and CDR2 FQGNSA. The CDR3 consists of 11 residues. The CDR3 sequence is CTSSAGAAQYF. CDR3 bases: TGTACCAGCAGCGCTGGGGCAGCCCAGTACTTC.

This clonotype was detected many times. The V call is TRBV7-2, the J call TRBJ2-7; D is unclear. The J call is in doubt because the DNA end fits TRBJ2-1 better. This CDR3 is 12 amino acids long. Germline V gives CDR1 SGHTA, CDR2 FQGNSA. The DNA for the CDR3 is TGTGCCAGCAGCTTGAATTACTACGAGCAGTTCTTC. Translated, it gives CASSLNYYEQFF.

As concerns this clonotype: Since a much larger clone is just one base distant, this may be a read error. This chain uses TRBV6-2 or TRBV6-3 with TRBJ2-1; D gene ambiguous. Trimming cost V 4 bases and J 6 bases, with 13 bases left between them. Germline lookup yields CDR1 MNHEY and CDR2 SVGEGT. The CDR3 length is 14 residues. CDR3 amino acids: CASSFPLSCNEQFF. As DNA, the CDR3 is TGTGCCAGCAGTTTTCCATTGAGCTGCAATGAGCAGTTCTTC.

Comments on this clonotype: A read error may be the cause here, since a much bigger clone is one base away. This chain connects TRBV18 to TRBJ1-4; no clear D. Germline V gene lookup returns CDR1 KGHSH and CDR2 LQKENI. The CDR3 contains 16 residues. CDR3 in amino acids: CTSSPEAHIPNEKLFF. The CDR3 DNA reads as TGTACCAGCTCACCAGAGGCCCACATCCCAAATGAAAAACTGTTTTTT.

The rearrangement joins TRBV27 to TRBJ1-6; 8 bases are a match to TRBD1. After removal of 3 bases from V and 7 bases from J, the junction contained 5 bases not matched to a gene. The germline V gene encodes CDR1 MNHEY and CDR2 SMNVEV (reference sequence). There are 15 residues in the CDR3. The CDR3 loop is CASSFSRTGNSPLHF. The CDR3 DNA reads TGTGCCAGCAGTTTTTCCCGGACAGGGAATTCACCCCTCCACTTT.

This clonotype was seen a handful of times. The chain combines TRBV7-2 with TRBJ2-1; 10 bases are a match to TRBD2. Germline assignment: CDR1 SGHTA and CDR2 FQGNSA. V shed 4 bases, J shed 4 bases, and the junction held 4 bases outside the gene matches. This CDR3 comprises 15 residues. The CDR3 DNA reads as TGTGCCAGCAGCTCGGGAGCGGGGGGGTACAATGAGCAGTTCTTC. Its protein product is CASSSGAGGYNEQFF.

The chain carries TRBV7-9 and TRBJ2-1; D not resolved. The germline CDR1 and CDR2 sequences are SEHNR and FQNEAQ (reference sequence). The CDR3 is 13 residues long. The germline V and J ends were trimmed by 1 base and 4 bases, with 5 bases remaining between them. The CDR3, as DNA: TGTGCCAGCAGCTTAGAGTCGTACAATGAGCAGTTCTTC. It yields the protein CASSLESYNEQFF. Variable domain in full (rest from reference TRBV7-9 and TRBJ2-1): DTGVSQNPRHKITKRGQNVTFRCDPISEHNRLYWYRQTLGQGPEFLTYFQNEAQLEKSRLLSDRFSAERPKGSFSTLEIQRTEQGDSAMYLCASSLESYNEQFFGPGTRLTVL.

This clonotype was found many times. The chain combines TRBV12-3 or TRBV12-4 with TRBJ2-1; D not certain. The CDR3 extends over 15 amino acids. Trimming took off 2 bases at V and 3 bases at J, with 11 bases between the two ends. CDR3 in amino acids: CASSLRPDDYNEQFF. DNA of the CDR3: TGTGCCAGCAGTTTACGACCAGACGACTACAATGAGCAGTTCTTC.

This clonotype was picked up a small number of times. The V gene is TRBV5-1, the J gene TRBJ2-5; 8 bases map to TRBD2. After removal of 0 bases from V and 3 bases from J, the junction contained 4 bases not matched to a gene. This CDR3 contains 15 residues. The germline CDR1 and CDR2 sequences are SGHRS and YFSETQ. CDR3 DNA sequence: TGCGCCAGCAGCTTGGCCGGGACTAGGAAAGAGACCCAGTACTTC. Its protein is CASSLAGTRKETQYF.

This clonotype was recorded many times. The chain recombines TRBV25-1 with TRBJ2-1; D might be TRBD2 (6 bases). V lost 4 bases and J lost 5, with 9 bases in between. CDR1 is MGHDK, CDR2 SYGVNS, per germline. There are 13 residues in the CDR3. CDR3 in DNA: TGTGCCAGCAGTGGGTTAGCGGACAATGAGCAGTTCTTC. Encoded protein: CASSGLADNEQFF.

This chain uses TRBV29-1 with TRBJ2-7; D gene uncertain. CDR3 size: 12 residues. Trimming took off 6 bases at V and 5 bases at J, with 14 bases between the two ends. Germline V gene sequence: CDR1 SQVTM, CDR2 ANQGSEA. This CDR3 reads CSVAGSGDEQYF. The DNA for the CDR3 is TGCAGCGTAGCTGGGTCCGGAGACGAGCAGTACTTC.

Many counts were recorded for this clonotype. This chain connects TRBV12-3 or TRBV12-4 to TRBJ1-4, with D possibly matching TRBD1 (5 bases). This CDR3 comprises 13 residues. Trimming took off 6 bases at V and 5 bases at J, with 10 bases between the two ends. CDR3: CASSLKGNEKLFF. CDR3 DNA sequence: TGTGCCAGCAGCTTGAAGGGGAATGAAAAACTGTTTTTT.

The CDR3 here is CASSLSGVRGETQYF. CDR3 in DNA: TGTGCCAGCAGCTTATCAGGGGTCCGCGGGGAGACCCAGTACTTC. This chain uses TRBV11-2 with TRBJ2-5; a weak D match, TRBD1 (6 bases). The V end lost 2 bases, the J end lost 5 bases, and 15 bases lay between the germline ends. This CDR3 has 15 residues. Germline assignment: CDR1 SGHAT and CDR2 FQNNGV.

This clonotype has ten or more counts. V usage is TRBV7-9 and J usage is TRBJ1-2, with D hard to call. CDR3 length: 13 amino acids. The V end lost 2 bases, the J end lost 0 bases, and 4 bases lay between the germline ends. CDR1 and CDR2 from the germline V gene are SEHNR and FQNEAQ (reference sequence). The CDR3 DNA reads TGTGCCAGCAGCTTAAACTCTAACTATGGCTACACCTTC. Amino acid sequence: CASSLNSNYGYTF. The full variable domain, completed using reference TRBV7-9 and TRBJ1-2, is DTGVSQNPRHKITKRGQNVTFRCDPISEHNRLYWYRQTLGQGPEFLTYFQNEAQLEKSRLLSDRFSAERPKGSFSTLEIQRTEQGDSAMYLCASSLNSNYGYTFGSGTRLTVV.

A few counts support this clonotype. The CDR3 DNA reads TGTGCCAGCAGCTTACACCCTAGCGGGGATGTGTGGTACGAGCAGTACTTC. Translated, it gives CASSLHPSGDVWYEQYF. The chain employs TRBV7-6 and TRBJ2-7, with TRBD2 identical over 9 bases. This CDR3 region has 17 residues. Germline loops: CDR1 SGHVS, CDR2 FNYEAQ. J gave up 4 bases and V 2 bases, and 12 bases lay outside the gene matches.

This clonotype was recorded at least ten times. DNA of the CDR3: TGTGCCAGCAGCCAAAGATCGGGAGCTCCCGGCCGGAACATTCAGTACTTC. Amino acids: CASSQRSGAPGRNIQYF. This sequence joins TRBV14 and TRBJ2-4; D is possibly TRBD2 (6 bases). V lost 2 bases and J 7 bases, leaving 21 bases between the germline ends. CDR3 length: 17 residues. Germline V gives CDR1 SGHDN, CDR2 FVKESK. The whole variable domain, remainder taken from reference TRBV14 and TRBJ2-4, is EAGVTQFPSHSVIEKGQTVTLRCDPISGHDNLYWYRRVMGKEIKFLLHFVKESKQDESGMPNNRFLAERTGGTYSTLKVQPAELEDSGVYFCASSQRSGAPGRNIQYFGAGTRLSVL.

This clonotype appeared many times. The chain uses TRBV15 and TRBJ2-3, with no clear D. Trimming removed 0 bases from V and 6 bases from J, with 10 bases in between. The germline CDR1 and CDR2 sequences are LNHNV and YYDKDF (reference sequence). This CDR3 is built from 14 residues. The CDR3 bases are TGTGCCACCAGCAGAGATCTTCCCCCGGATACGCAGTATTTT. It codes for CATSRDLPPDTQYF. The entire variable domain, with the rest obtained from reference TRBV15 and TRBJ2-3, is as follows: DAMVIQNPRYQVTQFGKPVTLSCSQTLNHNVMYWYQQKSSQAPKLLFHYYDKDFNNEADTPDNFQSRRPNTSFCFLDIRSPGLGDTAMYLCATSRDLPPDTQYFGPGTRLTVL.

This clonotype was observed many times. The chain joins TRBV29-1 to TRBJ2-2; 9 bases align to TRBD1. The CDR3 is made up of 18 amino acids. Germline CDR1 is SQVTM and CDR2 is ANQGSEA. V was clipped by 1 base and J by 4 bases; unmatched bases: 13. In DNA form, the CDR3 reads TGCAGCGTTGAAGTTTCGGTTGACAGGGGGGTCCTCACCGGGGAGCTGTTTTTT. Amino acids: CSVEVSVDRGVLTGELFF.

This clonotype was picked up many times. The chain is built from TRBV12-3 or TRBV12-4 and TRBJ2-2, with D maybe TRBD1 (6 bases). V was cut by 5 bases and J by 8 bases, with 12 bases left in between. There are 13 residues in the CDR3. CDR3 sequence: CASSPTGKGELFF. The DNA of the CDR3 is TGTGCCAGCAGTCCCACAGGGAAGGGGGAGCTGTTTTTT.

This clonotype was picked up many times. The chain joins TRBV12-3 or TRBV12-4 to TRBJ1-3, with a tentative D call TRBD1 (5 bases). CDR3 length: 17 residues. Trimming cost V 5 bases and J 0 bases, with 17 bases left between them. CDR3 amino acids: CASSPGTRTLSGNTIYF. The DNA for the CDR3 is TGTGCCAGCAGTCCCGGGACCCGGACCCTCTCTGGAAACACCATATATTTT.

This clonotype was detected ten times or more. The V call is TRBV5-1, the J call TRBJ2-7; 9 bases map to TRBD1. The ends lost 4 bases at V and 7 bases at J; junction bases unmatched: 15. Germline-derived CDR1 and CDR2 are SGHRS and YFSETQ. This CDR3 is built from 16 residues. Written as DNA, the CDR3 is TGCGCCAGCAGCCCGTTTCAACGGACAGGGGTCGGGGAGCAGTACTTC. The encoded protein is CASSPFQRTGVGEQYF.